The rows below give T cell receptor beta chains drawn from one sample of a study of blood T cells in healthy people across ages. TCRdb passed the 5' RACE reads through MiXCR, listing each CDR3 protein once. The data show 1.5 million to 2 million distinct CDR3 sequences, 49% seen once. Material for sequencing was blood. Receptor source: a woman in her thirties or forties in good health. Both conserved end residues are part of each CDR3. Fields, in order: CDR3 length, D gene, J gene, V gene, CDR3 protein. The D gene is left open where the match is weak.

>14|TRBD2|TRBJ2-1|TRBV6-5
CATSLAGGYNEQFF
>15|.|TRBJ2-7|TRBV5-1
CASSLIAVGAYEQYF
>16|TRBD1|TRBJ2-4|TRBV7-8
CASSLGLQGARDIQYF
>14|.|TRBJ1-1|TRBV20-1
CSANSGRGNTEAFF
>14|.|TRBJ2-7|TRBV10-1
CATSWGIGAYEQYF
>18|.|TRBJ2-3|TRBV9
CASSQPQGWEGSTDTQYF
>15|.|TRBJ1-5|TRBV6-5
CASKQGGQGNQPQHF
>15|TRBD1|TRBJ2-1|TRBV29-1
CSVSMVTGGLETQFF
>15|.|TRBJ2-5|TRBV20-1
CSARSGRAFQETQYF
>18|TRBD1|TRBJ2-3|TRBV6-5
CASSYRSRWTGFTDTQYF
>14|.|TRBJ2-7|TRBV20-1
CSARDSPTSYEQYF
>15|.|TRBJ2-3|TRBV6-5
CASSYGLPSTDTQYF
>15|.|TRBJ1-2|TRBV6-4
CASSESASWNYGYTF
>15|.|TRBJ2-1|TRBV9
CASSVARLPGDEQFF
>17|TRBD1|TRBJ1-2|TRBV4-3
CASSQEGGQVGLYGYTF
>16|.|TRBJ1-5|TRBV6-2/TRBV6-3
CASSSIRRGSNQPQHF
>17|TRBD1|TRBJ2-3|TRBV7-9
CASSRRQGRLDGDTQYF
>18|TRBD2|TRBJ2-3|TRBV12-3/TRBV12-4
CASSFPPSGGGLTDTQYF
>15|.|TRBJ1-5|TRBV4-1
CASSQDLGIVQPQHF
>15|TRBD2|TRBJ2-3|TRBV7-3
CASSFNPTSTETQYF
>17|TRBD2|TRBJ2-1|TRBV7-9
CASSLRGGAGGSNEQFF
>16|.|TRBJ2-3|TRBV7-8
CASSSLGLLSTDTQYF
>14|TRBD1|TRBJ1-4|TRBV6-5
CASKTQGMGEKLFF
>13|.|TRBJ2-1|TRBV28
CASSFLASNEQFF
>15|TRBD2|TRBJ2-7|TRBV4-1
CASSSRDYQTYEQYF
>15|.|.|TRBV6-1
CASSESVGSFYEQYF
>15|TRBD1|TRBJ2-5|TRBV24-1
CATGIWDRDQETQYF
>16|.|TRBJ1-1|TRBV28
CASSLWGERGNTEAFF
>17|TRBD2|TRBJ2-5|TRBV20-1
CSAQKAGGSLPGETQYF
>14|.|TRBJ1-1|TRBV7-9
CASSSTGVMSEAFF
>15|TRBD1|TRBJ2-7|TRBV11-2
CASSFTGTGNSEQYF
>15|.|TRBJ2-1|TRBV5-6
CASSLRGGDYNEQFF
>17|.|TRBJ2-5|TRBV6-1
CASSPRTPGLSMETQYF
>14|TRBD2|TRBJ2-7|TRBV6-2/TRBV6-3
CASTGGPPSYEQYF
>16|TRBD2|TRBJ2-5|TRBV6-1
CASSEVSGTLEETQYF
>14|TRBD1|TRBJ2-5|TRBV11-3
CASSLGTGYETQYF
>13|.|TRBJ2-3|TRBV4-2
CASSQVSLDTQYF
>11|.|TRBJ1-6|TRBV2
CASRIDTGLHF
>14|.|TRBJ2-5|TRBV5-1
CASSLEVQGGEQYF
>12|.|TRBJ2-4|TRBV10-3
CAISEWNNEQYF
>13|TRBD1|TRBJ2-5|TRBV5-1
CASSKGQKETQYF